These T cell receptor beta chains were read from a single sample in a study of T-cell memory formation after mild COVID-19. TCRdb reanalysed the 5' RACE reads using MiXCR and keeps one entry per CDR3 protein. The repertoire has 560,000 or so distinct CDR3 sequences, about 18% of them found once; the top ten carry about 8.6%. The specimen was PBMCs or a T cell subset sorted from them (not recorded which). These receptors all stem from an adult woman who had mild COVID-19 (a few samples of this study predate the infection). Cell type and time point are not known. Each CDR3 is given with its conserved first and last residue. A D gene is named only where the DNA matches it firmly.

CDR3 protein: CASSQGGQGYNEQFF
J gene: TRBJ2-1
V gene: TRBV4-2
D gene: TRBD1

CDR3 protein: CASSLSTGLAGNEQFF
J gene: TRBJ2-1
V gene: TRBV7-7
D gene: TRBD2

CDR3 protein: CASSPLGTGVSNEQFF
J gene: TRBJ2-1
V gene: TRBV27
D gene: TRBD1

CDR3 protein: CASSQASGAFYEQYF
J gene: TRBJ2-7
V gene: TRBV3-1
D gene: TRBD2

CDR3 protein: CASSSVIAGTDTQYF
J gene: TRBJ2-3
V gene: TRBV5-1
D gene: TRBD2

CDR3 protein: CASSQDQRRGGGLHF
J gene: TRBJ1-6
V gene: TRBV4-2
D gene: TRBD1

CDR3 protein: CASSSGGPASWGYTF
J gene: TRBJ1-2
V gene: TRBV7-8
D gene: -

CDR3 protein: CATSIRGQGAREAFF
J gene: TRBJ1-1
V gene: TRBV15
D gene: TRBD1

CDR3 protein: CASSLEGFGPAFF
J gene: TRBJ1-1
V gene: TRBV11-2
D gene: -

CDR3 protein: CAWRRDSNYGYTF
J gene: TRBJ1-2
V gene: TRBV30
D gene: -

CDR3 protein: CASSPTPSRQFYEQYF
J gene: TRBJ2-7
V gene: TRBV7-3
D gene: -

CDR3 protein: CASSSYRVTDTGELFF
J gene: TRBJ2-2
V gene: TRBV5-4
D gene: -

CDR3 protein: CSVGPRGSTDTQYF
J gene: TRBJ2-3
V gene: TRBV29-1
D gene: -

CDR3 protein: CASSFQAGTYQETQYF
J gene: TRBJ2-5
V gene: TRBV7-8
D gene: TRBD2

CDR3 protein: CASSSRGRQETQYF
J gene: TRBJ2-5
V gene: TRBV9
D gene: TRBD2

CDR3 protein: CASSYDIGQNEQFF
J gene: TRBJ2-1
V gene: TRBV6-5
D gene: -

CDR3 protein: CASSYLGAGGQETQYF
J gene: TRBJ2-5
V gene: TRBV6-6
D gene: TRBD2

CDR3 protein: CASSQASGGTDTQYF
J gene: TRBJ2-3
V gene: TRBV4-2
D gene: TRBD2

CDR3 protein: CASSQAAGTVNNEQFF
J gene: TRBJ2-1
V gene: TRBV14
D gene: TRBD1

CDR3 protein: CASSGPAGEWYNEQFF
J gene: TRBJ2-1
V gene: TRBV25-1
D gene: TRBD2

CDR3 protein: CASSYNGGDNTEAFF
J gene: TRBJ1-1
V gene: TRBV6-6
D gene: -

CDR3 protein: CASSQVVLQNTGELFF
J gene: TRBJ2-2
V gene: TRBV3-1
D gene: -

CDR3 protein: CASSLARDGFPTDTQYF
J gene: TRBJ2-3
V gene: TRBV7-9
D gene: -

CDR3 protein: CASSSGHGADTQYF
J gene: TRBJ2-3
V gene: TRBV7-6
D gene: -

CDR3 protein: CASSSRTPLGYGYTF
J gene: TRBJ1-2
V gene: TRBV12-3/TRBV12-4
D gene: -

CDR3 protein: CASSYGGSVSYNSPLHF
J gene: TRBJ1-6
V gene: TRBV6-2/TRBV6-3
D gene: -

CDR3 protein: CASSVSGGTYEQYF
J gene: TRBJ2-7
V gene: TRBV25-1
D gene: TRBD2

CDR3 protein: CASSQPGTAGQETQYF
J gene: TRBJ2-5
V gene: TRBV4-1
D gene: -

CDR3 protein: CSAPWWADRNQPQHF
J gene: TRBJ1-5
V gene: TRBV20-1
D gene: -

CDR3 protein: CSVAGQGYEQYF
J gene: TRBJ2-7
V gene: TRBV29-1
D gene: -

CDR3 protein: CATSEASGRGEQFF
J gene: TRBJ2-1
V gene: TRBV24-1
D gene: TRBD2

CDR3 protein: CASSLTGGVYTEAFF
J gene: TRBJ1-1
V gene: TRBV7-9
D gene: TRBD1

CDR3 protein: CASSRQGATDTQYF
J gene: TRBJ2-3
V gene: TRBV7-2
D gene: TRBD1

CDR3 protein: CASSLAESYYGYTF
J gene: TRBJ1-2
V gene: TRBV5-1
D gene: -

CDR3 protein: CSAGLGVNYGYTF
J gene: TRBJ1-2
V gene: TRBV20-1
D gene: -

CDR3 protein: CASRAAGTRSYNEQFF
J gene: TRBJ2-1
V gene: TRBV11-1
D gene: TRBD2

CDR3 protein: CASSTRLAGNTGELFF
J gene: TRBJ2-2
V gene: TRBV7-3
D gene: TRBD2

CDR3 protein: CASSLAGTGGSTEAFF
J gene: TRBJ1-1
V gene: TRBV12-3/TRBV12-4
D gene: TRBD1

CDR3 protein: CASSTPGDRGSGLGTEAFF
J gene: TRBJ1-1
V gene: TRBV7-8
D gene: TRBD1

CDR3 protein: CASSLMGRNYNEQFF
J gene: TRBJ2-1
V gene: TRBV11-2
D gene: -

CDR3 protein: CASSPATGESYEQYF
J gene: TRBJ2-7
V gene: TRBV6-2/TRBV6-3
D gene: TRBD1

CDR3 protein: CATSDTDRGSYNEQFF
J gene: TRBJ2-1
V gene: TRBV24-1
D gene: TRBD1

CDR3 protein: CASSVFLETQYF
J gene: TRBJ2-5
V gene: TRBV5-6
D gene: -